This T cell receptor beta chain was retrieved from a study of T cells in Graves' hyperthyroidism and ophthalmopathy. Findings of the study overall: The model identified upcoming ophthalmopathy a median 6.5 months ahead of onset.

Researchers barred patients who had uncontrolled infection, other autoimmune disease, pregnancy or lactation. Each diagnosis was grounded in clinical symptoms, serum thyroxine and TRAb, thyroid ultrasound, and orbital computed tomography. With respect to this clonotype: What it binds is not known.

Researchers amplified the TCR beta CDR3 regions from RNA transcripts. First-round RT-PCR targeting the TCR CDR3 was performed with the HTBI primer set. A single record per CDR3 protein comes from TCRdb applying MiXCR to the multiplex PCR reads. The top ten hold 3% to 4.5% of the sample, which has some 400,000 distinct CDR3 sequences, about 18% seen once. What was sequenced was blood. This TCR was sampled from a woman between 18 and 30 years old with Graves' hyperthyroidism.

CDR3 amino acids: CASSFQGGGGETQYF. CDR3 nucleotide sequence: TGTGCCAGCAGTTTCCAGGGAGGGGGAGGAGAGACCCAGTACTTC. The chain recombines TRBV6-5 with TRBJ2-5; tentative D call: TRBD2 (7 bases). Germline values: CDR1 MNHEY, CDR2 SVGAGI. The ends were cut back, 4 bases at V and 4 bases at J, with 16 bases in the middle. The CDR3 covers 15 residues.